The text below deals with one T cell receptor (beta chain). Libraries were prepared by immunoSEQ multiplex PCR; TCRdb keeps only in-frame clonotypes and omits some of them. Among 39,000 or so clones listed, about 86% were seen once. Germline lookup yields CDR1 SGHRS and CDR2 YFSETQ. The junction had 6 bases not matched to a gene; V was cut back by 2 bases and J by 0 bases. The CDR3 covers 16 residues. This sample is drawn from a study of blood T cell repertoires in COVID-19. Across the study: The study drew acute and convalescent COVID-19 samples from the United States, Italy and Spain. Sources were T cells, B-cell-depleted T cells, or PBMCs; the material itself was cDNA or gDNA.

The receptor was isolated from a woman aged 80 or over with active or convalescent COVID-19. Sequencing was performed on peripheral blood. J is TRBJ2-3 and V is TRBV5-1; 7 nucleotides match TRBD2. This CDR3 reads CASSLSSGLSTDTQYF. CDR3 in DNA: TGCGCCAGCAGCTTATCTAGCGGCCTTAGCACAGATACGCAGTATTTT.